This TCR beta chain was documented in a study of tumor-infiltrating lymphocytes in primary liver carcinoma. DNA and RNA were both co-extracted from approximately 20-30 mg of bulk tissue that had not been sorted. Patients underwent surgical resection for primary liver carcinoma. Samples came from superior, inferior, lateral poles and tumor centre. The CDR3 extends over 16 amino acids. Germline V lookup: CDR1 LGHNA, CDR2 YSLEER. The researchers produced TCR beta cDNA from around 500 ng total RNA with a constant-region primer. It was through three nested multiplex PCR rounds of slightly modified ARM-PCR that TCR beta libraries arose. TRBV1-TRBV30 forward primers paired with a C-beta reverse primer drove the first two PCR rounds, about 10 cycles each. From the multiplex PCR reads, TCRdb called clonotypes with MiXCR, one entry per CDR3 protein. Here the sample spans 90,000 to 140,000 distinct CDR3 sequences, around 84% being singletons.

To note about this clonotype: Its specificity is unknown.

Study results and caveats: In tumor-adjacent and tumor-blood pairs, overlap was lower than in tumor region pairs.

The sequence came from a man in his forties or fifties with primary liver carcinoma and hepatitis B virus infection. Material: liver tumor tissue from sampling region 3. Subset in this sample: tumor region T3, left-lateral pole. The rearrangement joins TRBV4-3 to TRBJ2-1; a possible D gene is TRBD1 (5 bases). The last part of the DNA fits TRBJ2-7 better; the J call may be wrong. The CDR3: CASSQLPPPVDNEQYF. The CDR3 coding sequence is TGCGCCAGCAGCCAATTACCCCCCCCGGTGGACAATGAGCAGTACTTC.